This T cell receptor (beta chain) came from a study of PD-1 blockade in classical Hodgkin lymphoma. The study, taken as a whole, reports: TCR diversity rose significantly by C4D1 in CD4+ but not CD8+ cells. Patients starting nivolumab under 1 year after ASCT were excluded.

Every patient had relapsed following autologous stem cell transplantation, and cohorts differed in brentuximab vedotin exposure. As concerns this clone: Its antigen is unknown.

Using immunoSEQ multiplex PCR, the repertoire was profiled, and TCRdb retains in-frame clones only, with some absent. The sample includes some 45,000 clones, 85% to 90% of them seen just once. V lost 2 bases to trimming and J lost 3 bases, with 11 bases between them. The CDR3 has 15 residues. Germline V gene sequence: CDR1 KGHSH, CDR2 LQKENI. J is TRBJ1-5 and V is TRBV18, with unresolved D. The sequence derives from a human donor with classical Hodgkin lymphoma. The sequencing here drew on peripheral blood mononuclear cells (PBMCs), taken at baseline. The CDR3 sequence: CASSPGWEANQPQHF. The CDR3 DNA reads as TGTGCCAGCTCACCAGGGTGGGAGGCCAATCAGCCCCAGCATTTT.